A single sample gave rise to the 26 T cell receptor beta chains below, sequenced in a study of cytomegalovirus exposure and HLA in healthy donors. 13 Jbeta primers and 60 Vbeta primers were used for the PCR. TCRdb keeps only in-frame clones here, not all; method: immunoSEQ multiplex PCR. Its clone listing holds about 75,000 clones. The specimen was PBMCs. Every receptor here comes from a man aged 18 to 30 in good health and CMV-seropositive.

The chain employs TRBV27 and TRBJ2-4, with a weak D call TRBD1 (6 bases). This CDR3 region has 13 residues. Trimming removed 5 bases from V and 6 bases from J, with 11 bases in between. Per the germline V gene, CDR1 is MNHEY and CDR2 is SMNVEV (reference sequence). The CDR3 reads CASSLQGINIQYF. The CDR3 DNA reads TGTGCCAGCAGTCTACAGGGAATAAACATTCAGTACTTC.

CDR3 amino acids: CASSTGQGNQPQHF. DNA of the CDR3: TGTGCCAGCAGTACGGGACAGGGGAATCAGCCCCAGCATTTT. The V and J genes are TRBV28 and TRBJ1-5; 10 positions agree with TRBD1. The CDR3 contains 14 residues. Germline V lookup: CDR1 MDHEN, CDR2 SYDVKM. With 5 bases clipped from V and 4 bases from J, the junction kept 2 bases outside the gene matches.

The rearrangement joins TRBV6-6 to TRBJ1-1; a possible D gene is TRBD1 (5 bases). Trimming removed 6 bases from V and 3 bases from J, with 14 bases in between. Germline values: CDR1 MNHNY, CDR2 SVGAGI (reference sequence). The CDR3 sequence is 14 residues long. The CDR3 region has the DNA TGTGCCAGCAGACCCTCCGGAGGGGACACTGAAGCTTTCTTT. As protein: CASRPSGGDTEAFF.

The V and J genes are TRBV30 and TRBJ1-1, with 9 bases matching TRBD1. The germline CDR1 and CDR2 sequences are GTSNPN and SVGIG (reference sequence). This CDR3 region has 12 residues. The CDR3 DNA follows: TGTGGGGTGGGACAGGGAGACACTGAAGCTTTCTTT. It specifies CGVGQGDTEAFF.

With regard to this clone: This sample also contains other DNA sequences that code for the same CDR3. The V gene is TRBV4-1, the J gene TRBJ1-1; TRBD1 matches at 8 bases. The CDR3 has 16 residues. Germline V gene sequence: CDR1 MGHRA, CDR2 YSYEKL. The trim removed 2 bases at V and 6 bases at J, leaving 11 bases unmatched. The DNA of the CDR3 is TGCGCCAGCAGCCAACCGCGACAGGGGAGGTTGTCTGAAGCTTTCTTT. It is translated as CASSQPRQGRLSEAFF.

The chain carries TRBV6-1 and TRBJ2-3; D call uncertain. V lost 2 bases, J lost 2 bases, and 8 bases lay in between. CDR3 length equals 14 residues. The germline V gene has CDR1 MNHNS and CDR2 SASEGT. For the CDR3, the DNA is TGTGCCAGCAGTGAACAGGCGCACACAGATACGCAGTATTTT. This encodes CASSEQAHTDTQYF.

J is TRBJ1-1 and V is TRBV13, with 7 positions matching TRBD1. The CDR3 runs to 15 residues. Germline CDR1 reads PRHDT; CDR2 reads FYEKMQ (reference sequence). The trim removed 5 bases at V and 1 base at J, leaving 7 bases unmatched. CDR3 in amino acids: CASSPTGTANTEAFF. Here the CDR3 DNA reads TGTGCCAGCAGCCCGACCGGGACAGCGAACACTGAAGCTTTCTTT. Full variable domain (missing parts from reference TRBV13 and TRBJ1-1): AAGVIQSPRHLIKEKRETATLKCYPIPRHDTVYWYQQGPGQDPQFLISFYEKMQSDKGSIPDRFSAQQFSDYHSELNMSSLELGDSALYFCASSPTGTANTEAFFGQGTRLTVV.

A note on this clone: One end of the junction fails to match germline, which may point to a read error. The chain has TRBV28 and TRBJ1-5, with 9 positions matching TRBD1. Germline lookup yields CDR1 MDHEN and CDR2 SYDVKM. The CDR3 has 14 amino acids. This CDR3 is CASNLQGAIQPQHF. In nucleotides, the CDR3 is TGTGCCAGCAATTTACAGGGGGCAATTCAGCCCCAGCATTTT. Together with reference TRBV28 and TRBJ1-5, the CDR3 gives the full variable domain: DVKVTQSSRYLVKRTGEKVFLECVQDMDHENMFWYRQDPGLGLRLIYFSYDVKMKEKGDIPEGYSVSREKKERFSLILESASTNQTSMYLCASNLQGAIQPQHFGDGTRLSIL.

The V gene is TRBV5-1, the J gene TRBJ1-1, with D maybe TRBD1 (6 bases). The CDR3 consists of 15 residues. Trimming removed 4 bases from V and 3 bases from J, with 16 bases in between. In germline, CDR1 is SGHRS, CDR2 YFSETQ. Here the CDR3 DNA reads TGCGCCAGCAGCCAGTCCGGGACACCAGACACTGAAGCTTTCTTT. Its translation: CASSQSGTPDTEAFF.

The V call is TRBV5-1, the J call TRBJ1-1; D is unresolved. The CDR3 spans 14 residues. Looked up from germline, CDR1 is SGHRS and CDR2 is YFSETQ. The V gene lost 4 bases and the J gene lost 1 base, with 11 bases spanning the gap. In DNA form, the CDR3 reads TGCGCCAGCAGCCTATCACAGACGAACACTGAAGCTTTCTTT. Its protein product is CASSLSQTNTEAFF.

The chain employs TRBV7-9 and TRBJ1-2; 9 nucleotides match TRBD1. The CDR3 covers 15 residues. The trim removed 3 bases at V and 0 bases at J, leaving 2 bases unmatched. Germline V CDR1 and CDR2: SEHNR, FQNEAQ (reference sequence). The chain's CDR3 is CASSFGTGTNYGYTF. DNA of the CDR3: TGTGCCAGCAGCTTTGGGACAGGGACTAACTATGGCTACACCTTC.

The chain combines TRBV2 with TRBJ2-5, with 8 bases fitting TRBD2. V shed 6 bases, J shed 5 bases, and the junction held 11 bases outside the gene matches. Germline CDR1 SNHLY, CDR2 FYNNEI. The length of the CDR3 is 15 residues. The CDR3 loop reads CASSGPGGAGETQYF. CDR3 in DNA: TGTGCCAGCAGCGGTCCGGGGGGGGCAGGGGAGACCCAGTACTTC. The entire variable domain, with the rest obtained from reference TRBV2 and TRBJ2-5, is as follows: EPEVTQTPSHQVTQMGQEVILRCVPISNHLYFYWYRQILGQKVEFLVSFYNNEISEKSEIFDDQFSVERPDGSNFTLKIRSTKLEDSAMYFCASSGPGGAGETQYFGPGTRLLVL.

The chain is built from TRBV6-5 and TRBJ1-6; D is ambiguous. The V gene's germline CDR1 is MNHEY and CDR2 SVGAGI. Trimming took 8 bases from V and 5 from J, leaving 16 bases between them. There are 15 residues in the CDR3. CDR3 bases: TGTGCCAGCTCAACAGTGCGGGGTGATAATTCACCCCTCCACTTT. Protein sequence: CASSTVRGDNSPLHF.

This rearrangement joins TRBV6-1 to TRBJ2-5; 9 bases agree with TRBD2. CDR3 length equals 15 residues. Germline V CDR1 and CDR2: MNHNS, SASEGT. The V segment lost 2 bases and the J segment 2 bases; nucleotides outside the gene matches: 3. The CDR3 here is CASSESAGGQETQYF. The CDR3 DNA sequence: TGTGCCAGCAGTGAAAGCGCGGGAGGGCAAGAGACCCAGTACTTC.

The chain carries TRBV7-6 and TRBJ2-5; possible D gene TRBD1, 7 bases. This CDR3 region has 14 residues. V lost 4 bases, J lost 5 bases, and 14 bases lay in between. CDR1 is SGHVS and CDR2 is FNYEAQ in the germline V gene. DNA for the CDR3: TGTGCCAGCAGCTACCAGGGGGGTGGGGAGACCCAGTACTTC. It specifies CASSYQGGGETQYF.

The chain recombines TRBV27 with TRBJ1-2; 9 nucleotides line up with TRBD1. This CDR3 region has 14 residues. J gave up 7 bases and V 7 bases, and 10 bases lay outside the gene matches. The germline V gene encodes CDR1 MNHEY and CDR2 SMNVEV (reference sequence). The chain's CDR3 is CASTSTGGIRGYTF. For the CDR3, the DNA is TGTGCCAGCACCTCTACAGGGGGCATTCGTGGCTACACCTTC.

The genes are TRBV5-4 and TRBJ1-2; 7 positions match TRBD1. Germline loops: CDR1 SGHNT, CDR2 YYREEE (reference sequence). Losses at the gene ends were 0 bases for V and 2 bases for J; bases not matched to a gene: 4. This CDR3 region has 15 residues. The CDR3 DNA follows: TGTGCCAGCAGCTTGGGGGGGACAGCCAACTATGGCTACACCTTC. It is translated as CASSLGGTANYGYTF.

The genes are TRBV18 and TRBJ2-5; 7 bases map to TRBD1. The CDR3 covers 14 residues. V was pared by 3 bases and J by 1 base, with 2 bases of the junction left unmatched. Germline CDR1 KGHSH, CDR2 LQKENI. The CDR3 sequence: CASSPGQVQETQYF. DNA of the CDR3: TGTGCCAGCTCACCTGGACAGGTCCAAGAGACCCAGTACTTC.

This rearrangement joins TRBV4-1 to TRBJ2-1; D is perhaps TRBD1 (6 bases). Per the germline V gene, CDR1 is MGHRA and CDR2 is YSYEKL. CDR3 length equals 17 residues. V was pared by 4 bases and J by 3 bases, with 19 bases between. The CDR3 protein is CASSPLKGTLLYNEQFF. CDR3 DNA: TGCGCCAGCAGCCCACTGAAAGGGACACTCCTCTACAATGAGCAGTTCTTC.

CDR3 loop: CASSPNRVSSYEQYF. The CDR3, as DNA: TGTGCCAGCAGCCCCAACAGGGTATCCTCCTACGAGCAGTACTTC. V gene TRBV7-9 combines with J gene TRBJ2-7, with D possibly matching TRBD1 (6 bases). Germline V CDR1 and CDR2: SEHNR, FQNEAQ (reference sequence). CDR3 length: 15 residues. The V gene lost 5 bases and the J gene lost 0 bases, with 14 bases spanning the gap.

This rearrangement joins TRBV28 to TRBJ1-3; 7 bases align to TRBD1. The CDR3 has 15 residues. Germline V CDR1 and CDR2: MDHEN, SYDVKM. J gave up 1 base and V 6 bases, and 6 bases lay outside the gene matches. The DNA of the CDR3 is TGTGCCAGCAGCAGACAGGGAAAATCTGGAAACACCATATATTTT. It yields the protein CASSRQGKSGNTIYF.

V gene TRBV15 combines with J gene TRBJ2-5, with a tentative D call TRBD1 (6 bases). Between the trimmed V and J ends, which lost 0 bases and 0 bases, there was a span of 8 bases. This CDR3 region has 15 residues. Germline V CDR1 and CDR2: LNHNV, YYDKDF (reference sequence). The CDR3 DNA sequence: TGTGCCACCAGCAGAGATAGGGGGTACCAAGAGACCCAGTACTTC. This codes for CATSRDRGYQETQYF. The whole variable domain, filled in from reference TRBV15 and TRBJ2-5, reads DAMVIQNPRYQVTQFGKPVTLSCSQTLNHNVMYWYQQKSSQAPKLLFHYYDKDFNNEADTPDNFQSRRPNTSFCFLDIRSPGLGDTAMYLCATSRDRGYQETQYFGPGTRLLVL.

The chain employs TRBV18 and TRBJ1-2; weak D call: TRBD1 (5 bases). CDR3 length: 15 residues. V lost 0 bases, J lost 8 bases, and 16 bases lay in between. CDR1 KGHSH and CDR2 LQKENI come from the germline V gene. CDR3 sequence: CASSPPEGVLEGYTF. CDR3 DNA sequence: TGTGCCAGCTCACCACCAGAAGGGGTTCTGGAAGGCTACACCTTC.

The gene calls are TRBV5-1 and TRBJ2-5; maybe TRBD1 (5 bases). The J call is doubtful: the DNA matches TRBJ2-7 better. This CDR3 spans 14 amino acids. Germline loops: CDR1 SGHRS, CDR2 YFSETQ. The chain's CDR3 is CASSLMSGFGEQYF. The CDR3 coding sequence is TGCGCCAGCAGCTTGATGTCAGGGTTCGGCGAGCAGTACTTC.

The chain employs TRBV5-1 and TRBJ2-1; the match to TRBD1 covers 7 bases. Germline V gene lookup returns CDR1 SGHRS and CDR2 YFSETQ. This CDR3 is built from 16 residues. The junction had 9 bases not matched to a gene; V was cut back by 2 bases and J by 4 bases. This CDR3 is CASSFQSDRVYNEQFF. The CDR3 bases are TGCGCCAGCAGCTTCCAATCCGACAGGGTTTACAATGAGCAGTTCTTC.

V and J are TRBV28 and TRBJ2-1, with TRBD2 matching over 9 bases. The trim removed 1 base at V and 3 bases at J, leaving 1 base unmatched. Germline V lookup: CDR1 MDHEN, CDR2 SYDVKM. This CDR3 comprises 15 residues. CDR3 sequence: CASSLLLAGYNEQFF. For the CDR3, the DNA is TGTGCCAGCAGTTTATTACTAGCGGGCTACAATGAGCAGTTCTTC.